Below are 28 T cell receptor beta chains sequenced from a single sample in a study of post-analysis software for immune sequencing data (dated by TCRdb to 2015 to 2017). For these TCRs, the target antigens are not known. Here is what the overall study found, with its caveats: Four to six TRBV segments, including TRBV5-6, TRBV5-1 and TRBV20-1, were significantly more frequent in patients than controls.

The library was built by means of PCR. The listed sequencing device is Illumina HiSeq 2500. To reduce PCR and sequencing biases, unique molecular identifiers were built into the TCR beta cDNA libraries. TCRdb cleaned the public reads at Q25 with fastp, built clones with MiXCR and kept in-frame beta chains. Rows merge per CDR3 protein into single entries with the most common DNA and genes. This sample holds about 540,000 distinct CDR3 sequences; around a third were observed only once. The ten largest make up 5% to 6% of the sample. Specimen: blood. The origin of the receptors is a girl aged 2 to 17 with multiple sclerosis.

The chain carries TRBV2 and TRBJ2-3; TRBD2 matches 13 bases. Trimming removed 6 bases from V and 8 bases from J; junction bases left unmatched: 11. The CDR3 is 16 amino acids. The V gene's germline CDR1 is SNHLY and CDR2 FYNNEI. CDR3 amino acids: CASSRYGLAGEVTQYF. The CDR3 DNA reads TGTGCCAGCAGCCGTTACGGACTAGCGGGGGAAGTTACGCAGTATTTT.

In regard to this clonotype: Germline is not matched at one junction end, which may reflect a read error. The genes are TRBV6-6 and TRBJ2-3; no clear D. This CDR3 is 17 amino acids long. CDR1 MNHNY and CDR2 SVGAGI come from the germline V gene (reference sequence). The chain's CDR3 is CAGSYSVRRGGTDTQYF. DNA of the CDR3: TGTGCCGGCAGTTACTCGGTTCGCCGAGGAGGCACAGATACGCAGTATTTT.

DNA of the CDR3: TGTGCCAGCAGCCAAGTAGTGACCACTGAAGCTTTCTTT. Residues: CASSQVVTTEAFF. The chain has TRBV3-1 and TRBJ1-1; unclear D gene. The V end was cut by 1 base, the J end by 4 bases, with 7 bases between. The CDR3 runs 13 residues. CDR1 is LGHDT and CDR2 is YNNKEL in the germline V gene (reference sequence).

The rearrangement uses TRBV6-5 and TRBJ1-4, with D possibly TRBD1 on 6 matching bases. The V and J ends lost 6 bases and 7 bases respectively, with 18 bases between them. The CDR3 loop spans 15 amino acids. Looked up from germline, CDR1 is MNHEY and CDR2 is SVGAGI. This CDR3 reads CASSPRPGAIEKLFF. CDR3 nucleotide sequence: TGTGCCAGCAGCCCCCGCCCGGGGGCCATTGAAAAACTGTTTTTT.

This sequence joins TRBV2 and TRBJ2-1; 8 nucleotides line up with TRBD2. The germline gives CDR1 SNHLY, CDR2 FYNNEI. The junction had 6 bases not matched to a gene; V was cut back by 5 bases and J by 3 bases. This CDR3 has 15 amino acids. CDR3 sequence: CASSLVAGNYNEQFF. The CDR3 DNA follows: TGTGCCAGCAGTTTGGTAGCGGGGAACTACAATGAGCAGTTCTTC.

This clonotype turned up a few times. This sequence joins TRBV5-1 and TRBJ1-1, with 9 nucleotides matching TRBD1. The CDR3 has 15 amino acids. Trimming at V came to 3 bases and at J to 5 bases, leaving 8 bases not matched to a gene. Germline V gene data show CDR1 as SGHRS and CDR2 as YFSETQ. CDR3 region: CASSSTGGSGTEAFF. Written as DNA, the CDR3 is TGCGCCAGCAGCTCTACAGGGGGCAGCGGTACTGAAGCTTTCTTT.

This clonotype came up a few times. The genes are TRBV20-1 and TRBJ1-1; D remains unclear. Trimming cost V 0 bases and J 7 bases, with 6 bases left between them. The CDR3 length is 11 residues. The germline V gene has CDR1 DFQATT and CDR2 SNEGSKA (reference sequence). DNA of the CDR3: TGCAGTGCTAGAGATCCCATTGAAGCTTTCTTT. It yields the protein CSARDPIEAFF.

V gene TRBV20-1 combines with J gene TRBJ2-1, with D unclear. Trimming pared 6 bases from V and 8 bases from J, leaving 11 bases between. Germline CDR1 is DFQATT and CDR2 is SNEGSKA (reference sequence). The CDR3 length is 11 residues. The chain's CDR3 is CSASESDEQFF. The CDR3 coding sequence is TGCAGTGCCAGTGAGTCGGATGAGCAGTTCTTC.

The chain's CDR3 is CSARIGQGGMNTEAFF. In DNA form, the CDR3 reads TGCAGTGCTAGGATTGGGCAGGGCGGAATGAACACTGAAGCTTTCTTT. This rearrangement joins TRBV20-1 to TRBJ1-1; a possible D gene is TRBD1 (5 bases). The V end lost 3 bases, the J end lost 0 bases, and 17 bases lay between the germline ends. Germline V gene data show CDR1 as DFQATT and CDR2 as SNEGSKA (reference sequence). The CDR3 is made up of 16 amino acids.

This clonotype was detected only a few times. This rearrangement joins TRBV12-3 or TRBV12-4 to TRBJ1-5; D gene unclear. The V gene lost 2 bases and the J gene lost 0 bases, with 5 bases spanning the gap. The CDR3 runs to 14 residues. CDR3 nucleotide sequence: TGTGCCAGCAGTTTATGGGGTAGCAATCAGCCCCAGCATTTT. Protein product: CASSLWGSNQPQHF.

V usage is TRBV7-2 and J usage is TRBJ1-4; 8 bases line up with TRBD1. CDR1 is SGHTA, CDR2 FQGNSA, per germline. Unmatched junction bases numbered 12, after V lost 5 bases and J lost 7 bases. The CDR3 loop spans 16 amino acids. CDR3 sequence: CASSPNGQGVSEKLFF. The CDR3 bases are TGTGCCAGCAGCCCAAACGGACAGGGAGTGAGTGAAAAACTGTTTTTT.

The chain is built from TRBV4-2 and TRBJ2-7; no clear D. The V and J ends lost 3 bases and 6 bases respectively, with 15 bases between them. Germline CDR1 is LGHNA and CDR2 is YNFKEQ. The CDR3 has 14 amino acids. The CDR3 DNA follows: TGTGCCAGCAGCCAGGATAGGATGAGCCCCGAGCAGTACTTC. Encoded protein: CASSQDRMSPEQYF.

The rearrangement links TRBV15 to TRBJ1-6; unclear D gene. The CDR3 loop spans 15 amino acids. Germline V gives CDR1 LNHNV, CDR2 YYDKDF (reference sequence). The V and J ends lost 0 bases and 9 bases respectively, with 12 bases between them. Written as DNA, the CDR3 is TGTGCCACCAGCAGAGATTCTGGCAGAGGTTCACCCCTCCACTTT. Translation: CATSRDSGRGSPLHF.

The V gene is TRBV20-1, the J gene TRBJ2-1, with a possible D match to TRBD1 (5 bases). Trimming pared 6 bases from V and 11 bases from J, leaving 11 bases between. Germline-derived CDR1 and CDR2 are DFQATT and SNEGSKA (reference sequence). CDR3 length: 10 residues. This CDR3 reads CSAADTKQFF. CDR3 DNA sequence: TGCAGTGCCGCGGACACTAAGCAGTTCTTC.

The chain joins TRBV5-1 to TRBJ1-1; perhaps TRBD1 as D (6 bases). From germline, CDR1 is SGHRS and CDR2 YFSETQ. V gave up 0 bases and J gave up 0 bases, with 12 bases separating them. This CDR3 comprises 16 residues. The CDR3 sequence: CASSLVGGRLNTEAFF. DNA for the CDR3: TGCGCCAGCAGCTTGGTTGGGGGGCGCCTGAACACTGAAGCTTTCTTT. Filled out from reference TRBV5-1 and TRBJ1-1, the complete variable domain reads KAGVTQTPRYLIKTRGQQVTLSCSPISGHRSVSWYQQTPGQGLQFLFEYFSETQRNKGNFPGRFSGRQFSNSRSEMNVSTLELGDSALYLCASSLVGGRLNTEAFFGQGTRLTVV.

This clonotype was seen only a few times. The chain has TRBV12-3 or TRBV12-4 and TRBJ2-4; D possibly corresponds to TRBD2 (5 bases). Trimming removed 5 bases from V and 0 bases from J, with 11 bases in between. This CDR3 comprises 15 residues. The CDR3 DNA is TGTGCCAGCAGTCGGGAAGTTCCAGCCAAAAACATTCAGTACTTC. It specifies CASSREVPAKNIQYF.

This clonotype was observed a few times. This chain joins TRBV24-1 and TRBJ2-3, with 9 bases fitting TRBD2. J lost 11 bases, V lost 0 bases, and 11 bases had no gene match. The CDR3 contains 16 residues. Germline lookup yields CDR1 KGHDR and CDR2 SFDVKD. The CDR3 sequence is CATSDLSTSGSGVQYF. CDR3 coding DNA: TGTGCCACCAGTGATTTGTCGACTAGCGGCTCGGGGGTGCAGTATTTT.

The J gene is TRBJ1-1, the V gene TRBV18, with 9 bases matching TRBD1. The CDR3 runs to 15 residues. Per germline, CDR1 KGHSH and CDR2 LQKENI. Unmatched junction bases numbered 4, after V lost 1 base and J lost 4 bases. The CDR3 region has the DNA TGTGCCAGCTCACCACAACAGGGGGCTGGCACTGAAGCTTTCTTT. Amino acids: CASSPQQGAGTEAFF.

The rearrangement uses TRBV7-8 and TRBJ2-1, with 9 positions matching TRBD2. The DNA matches TRBJ2-7 better at its end, which makes the J call doubtful. This CDR3 region has 19 residues. Germline loops: CDR1 SGHVS, CDR2 FQNEAQ. CDR3: CASSLLSSGESRSYNEQYF. CDR3 sequence (DNA): TGTGCCAGCAGCTTATTATCTAGCGGGGAGTCCCGCTCCTACAATGAGCAGTACTTC.

The genes are TRBV6-5 and TRBJ2-1; D is possibly TRBD2 (5 bases). CDR1 is MNHEY, CDR2 SVGAGI, per germline. V gave up 5 bases and J gave up 2 bases, with 16 bases separating them. The CDR3 has 16 residues. CDR3 sequence (DNA): TGTGCCAGCAGTACTGGATCGGGGTTCACCTACAATGAGCAGTTCTTC. Translating gives CASSTGSGFTYNEQFF.

The V call is TRBV13, the J call TRBJ2-5; D might be TRBD1 (5 bases). The CDR3 covers 15 residues. Trimming removed 2 bases at V and 1 base at J, with 11 bases between. Per germline, CDR1 PRHDT and CDR2 FYEKMQ (reference sequence). The CDR3 nucleotides read TGTGCCAGCAGCTTATATCAGGGTAGCCAAGAGACCCAGTACTTC. Amino acid sequence: CASSLYQGSQETQYF.

V is TRBV7-9 and J is TRBJ1-2; D remains ambiguous. The CDR3 is made up of 14 amino acids. Trimming cost V 1 base and J 2 bases, with 8 bases left between them. Germline V gives CDR1 SEHNR, CDR2 FQNEAQ (reference sequence). The CDR3 coding sequence is TGTGCCAGCAGCTTAGAATACCAGAACTATGGCTACACCTTC. Its protein is CASSLEYQNYGYTF.

Only one count was recorded for this clonotype. V usage is TRBV3-1 and J usage is TRBJ1-1; D not certain. Germline V gives CDR1 LGHDT, CDR2 YNNKEL (reference sequence). Trimming cost V 0 bases and J 4 bases, with 12 bases left between them. The CDR3 has 15 amino acids. CDR3 sequence: CASSQEAGQGTEAFF. The CDR3 DNA sequence: TGTGCCAGCAGCCAAGAGGCGGGCCAAGGCACTGAAGCTTTCTTT.

The rearrangement joins TRBV12-3 or TRBV12-4 to TRBJ2-1; 7 bases align to TRBD1. V lost 6 bases and J lost 8; bases outside the gene matches: 7. The length of the CDR3 is 13 residues. CDR3 region: CASRQDRRDEQFF. The CDR3, as DNA: TGTGCCAGCAGACAGGACAGGCGAGATGAGCAGTTCTTC.

This clonotype has only a few counts. This sequence joins TRBV7-3 and TRBJ2-1, with TRBD2 matching 7 bases. Germline lookup yields CDR1 SGHTA and CDR2 FQGTGA. CDR3 length equals 15 residues. Germline trimming cut 1 base from V and 4 bases from J; bases unmatched to any gene: 4. CDR3 coding DNA: TGTGCCAGCAGCTTAATTGCGGGGGAGTACAATGAGCAGTTCTTC. Translating gives CASSLIAGEYNEQFF.

The chain carries TRBV5-1 and TRBJ1-2; D remains unclear. This CDR3 is 13 amino acids long. Trimming took off 4 bases at V and 5 bases at J, with 12 bases between the two ends. CDR1 SGHRS and CDR2 YFSETQ come from the germline V gene. This chain's CDR3 is CASSETEKYGYTF. The CDR3 region has the DNA TGCGCCAGCAGCGAAACAGAGAAGTATGGCTACACCTTC.

In its sample, this clonotype was seen once. The rearrangement links TRBV20-1 to TRBJ2-5; D gene unclear. The length of the CDR3 is 14 residues. The V gene lost 1 base and the J gene lost 4 bases, with 13 bases spanning the gap. The germline CDR1 and CDR2 sequences are DFQATT and SNEGSKA (reference sequence). The CDR3 here is CSARVIVKGETQYF. The CDR3 bases are TGCAGTGCTAGAGTGATAGTGAAGGGAGAGACCCAGTACTTC.

This clonotype was counted only a few times. The chain employs TRBV7-2 and TRBJ2-4; TRBD2 matches 7 bases. CDR1 and CDR2 from the germline V gene are SGHTA and FQGNSA. The ends lost 4 bases at V and 6 bases at J; junction bases unmatched: 6. The CDR3 sequence is 14 residues long. CDR3 sequence reads: CASSSPGRGNIQYF. In nucleotides, the CDR3 is TGTGCCAGCAGCTCCCCGGGGAGGGGAAACATTCAGTACTTC.